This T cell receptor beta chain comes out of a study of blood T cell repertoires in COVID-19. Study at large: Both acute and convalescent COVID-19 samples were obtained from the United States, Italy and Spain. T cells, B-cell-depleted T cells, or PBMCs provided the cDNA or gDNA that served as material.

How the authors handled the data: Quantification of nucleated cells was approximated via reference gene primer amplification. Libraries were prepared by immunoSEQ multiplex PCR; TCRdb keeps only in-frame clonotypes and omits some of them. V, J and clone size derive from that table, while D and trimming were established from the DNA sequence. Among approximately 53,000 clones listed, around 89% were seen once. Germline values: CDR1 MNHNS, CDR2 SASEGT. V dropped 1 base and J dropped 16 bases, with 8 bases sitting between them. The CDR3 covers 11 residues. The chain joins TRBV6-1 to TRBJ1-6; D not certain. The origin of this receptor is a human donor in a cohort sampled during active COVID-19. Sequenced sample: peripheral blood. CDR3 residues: CASSEGWALHF. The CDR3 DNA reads TGTGCCAGCAGTGAAGGGTGGGCGCTCCACTTT.